Below, 22 T cell receptor beta chains from the same sample are listed, as sequenced in a study of CD8+ T cells in alopecia areata. Sequencing used cDNA as its template, made by extracting RNA and reverse transcribing it. The protocol was immunoSEQ multiplex PCR, while the TCRdb copy is restricted to in-frame clones and leaves out a portion. Of about 150,000 clones in the sample, about three fifths are singletons; the top ten hold less than 40%. Material: CD8+ T cells sorted from blood. These receptors were collected from a human donor in good health.

This clone was seen many times. The chain links TRBV9 to TRBJ1-2; unclear D gene. In germline, CDR1 is SGDLS, CDR2 YYNGEE. This CDR3 spans 15 amino acids. The V end lost 1 base, the J end lost 2 bases, and 12 bases lay between the germline ends. As DNA, the CDR3 is TGTGCCAGCAGCGTATCGACTCTTTCAAACTATGGCTACACCTTC. It codes for CASSVSTLSNYGYTF.

The V call is TRBV29-1, the J call TRBJ2-2; possibly TRBD1 or TRBD2 for D (5 bases each). The CDR3 loop spans 14 amino acids. In germline, CDR1 is SQVTM, CDR2 ANQGSEA. The ends were cut back, 3 bases at V and 4 bases at J, with 12 bases in the middle. CDR3 sequence (DNA): TGCAGCGTTGAGTCGGGACGGATCACCGGGGAGCTGTTTTTT. Encoded protein: CSVESGRITGELFF.

This clone was recorded a few times. V is TRBV29-1 and J is TRBJ2-1; TRBD1 is a possible D gene (6 bases). The CDR3 contains 16 residues. V gave up 1 base and J gave up 6 bases, with 19 bases separating them. CDR1 and CDR2 (germline): SQVTM, ANQGSEA. The CDR3 DNA sequence: TGCAGCGTTGAAGGGCTCGAGGGGACACGGAGCAATGAGCAGTTCTTC. Its protein is CSVEGLEGTRSNEQFF.

In regard to this clone: This specimen includes other DNA sequences encoding the same CDR3. The chain links TRBV6-5 to TRBJ2-2; 7 bases match TRBD1. V shed 4 bases, J shed 2 bases, and the junction held 4 bases outside the gene matches. The CDR3 has 15 residues. Germline V gene data show CDR1 as MNHEY and CDR2 as SVGAGI. Written as DNA, the CDR3 is TGTGCCAGCAGTTTCGGGACAGCTAACACCGGGGAGCTGTTTTTT. Encoded protein: CASSFGTANTGELFF.

The CDR3 sequence: CASSFGTSGYEQYF. CDR3 DNA sequence: TGTGCCAGCAGCTTCGGGACTAGCGGTTACGAGCAGTACTTC. The chain has TRBV14 and TRBJ2-7; 11 bases agree with TRBD2. The germline V gene has CDR1 SGHDN and CDR2 FVKESK. Unmatched junction bases numbered 4, after V lost 5 bases and J lost 4 bases. This CDR3 region has 14 residues.

This clone was observed a handful of times. A much larger clone lies one base from this, so it may be a read error. The chain combines TRBV10-3 with TRBJ1-1, with D tentatively TRBD1 (5 bases). CDR1 is ENHRY, CDR2 SYGVKD, per germline. Trimming removed 10 bases from V and 5 bases from J, with 11 bases in between. CDR3 size: 11 residues. This CDR3 reads CASKKGTEAFF. The CDR3 DNA reads as TGTGCCAGCAAAAAGGGGACTGAAGCTTTCTTT.

The chain is built from TRBV11-2 and TRBJ2-5; 7 nucleotides line up with TRBD1. Unmatched junction bases numbered 7, after V lost 5 bases and J lost 4 bases. Germline V gene lookup returns CDR1 SGHAT and CDR2 FQNNGV. This CDR3 has 14 amino acids. CDR3 sequence: CASSPWTGGETQYF. The CDR3 DNA sequence: TGTGCCAGCAGCCCCTGGACAGGAGGAGAGACCCAGTACTTC.

In this sample, this clone turned up once. This chain uses TRBV5-4 with TRBJ1-1, with D perhaps TRBD1 (5 bases). The length of the CDR3 is 13 residues. Germline CDR1 is SGHNT and CDR2 is YYREEE (reference sequence). Trimming took off 1 base at V and 4 bases at J, with 8 bases between the two ends. The CDR3 DNA reads TGTGCCAGCAGCTTGAGTGGGGGCACTGAAGCTTTCTTT. This sequence encodes CASSLSGGTEAFF. The full variable domain, with the rest looked up from reference TRBV5-4 and TRBJ1-1, is ETGVTQSPTHLIKTRGQQVTLRCSSQSGHNTVSWYQQALGQGPQFIFQYYREEENGRGNFPPRFSGLQFPNYSSELNVNALELDDSALYLCASSLSGGTEAFFGQGTRLTVV.

This clone has a handful of counts. The V gene is TRBV14, the J gene TRBJ1-1; 7 bases match TRBD1. J gave up 4 bases and V 5 bases, and 4 bases lay outside the gene matches. Per the germline V gene, CDR1 is SGHDN and CDR2 is FVKESK. This CDR3 has 13 amino acids. The CDR3 DNA sequence: TGTGCCAGCAGCGCAGGGGGGGGCACTGAAGCTTTCTTT. Translation: CASSAGGGTEAFF.

The chain links TRBV5-4 to TRBJ2-5, with D unresolved. Trimming removed 4 bases from V and 2 bases from J, with 12 bases in between. Germline CDR1 SGHNT, CDR2 YYREEE (reference sequence). This CDR3 has 14 amino acids. The CDR3: CASSIVTAQETQYF. The CDR3 DNA follows: TGTGCCAGCAGCATAGTGACGGCACAAGAGACCCAGTACTTC.

This clone was seen only a few times. The gene calls are TRBV7-9 and TRBJ2-2; D ambiguous. Trimming left V 6 bases short and J 8 bases short, with 7 bases between. The CDR3 length is 11 residues. The germline CDR1 and CDR2 sequences are SEHNR and FQNEAQ (reference sequence). In DNA, the CDR3 is TGTGCCAGCAGTACCGGAGGGGAGCTGTTTTTT. Translating it yields CASSTGGELFF.

This CDR3 is CASSLPGELFF. CDR3 in DNA: TGTGCCAGCAGCTTACCCGGGGAGCTGTTTTTT. The chain couples TRBV5-4 to TRBJ2-2, with D unclear. The CDR3 totals 11 residues. V shed 2 bases and J shed 6 bases, with 2 bases lying between them. CDR1 and CDR2 (germline): SGHNT, YYREEE (reference sequence).

In DNA form, the CDR3 reads TGTGCCAGCAAACCGGGCAGGAGACACAATGAGCAGTTCTTC. Its translation is CASKPGRRHNEQFF. The V call is TRBV13, the J call TRBJ2-1; D uncertain. The V and J ends lost 7 bases and 5 bases respectively, with 15 bases between them. The CDR3 has 14 residues. CDR1 is PRHDT, CDR2 FYEKMQ, per germline (reference sequence).

The CDR3, as DNA: TGTGCCACCTCTGGCGGGCTAGCCAAAAACATTCAGTACTTC. Translating gives CATSGGLAKNIQYF. The chain has TRBV2 and TRBJ2-4; D is possibly TRBD2 (5 bases). Trimming removed 10 bases at V and 0 bases at J, with 13 bases between. The CDR3 sequence is 14 residues long. Germline-derived CDR1 and CDR2 are SNHLY and FYNNEI.

The chain joins TRBV6-1 to TRBJ1-2; 8 bases fit TRBD1. Per the germline V gene, CDR1 is MNHNS and CDR2 is SASEGT. The J segment lost 6 bases and the V segment lost 4 bases, leaving 10 bases of the junction unmatched. This CDR3 spans 15 amino acids. The DNA of the CDR3 is TGTGCCAGCAGTGCGGGACAGGATCCCACGGATGGCTACACCTTC. Translating it yields CASSAGQDPTDGYTF.

The V gene is TRBV28, the J gene TRBJ1-5; D is unresolved. The V gene lost 7 bases and the J gene lost 7 bases, with 11 bases spanning the gap. Germline V gene data show CDR1 as MDHEN and CDR2 as SYDVKM. The CDR3 spans 12 residues. The CDR3 protein is CASTPGGQPQHF. The CDR3 DNA sequence: TGTGCCAGCACCCCCGGCGGACAGCCCCAGCATTTT. Drawing the rest from reference TRBV28 and TRBJ1-5, the complete variable domain is DVKVTQSSRYLVKRTGEKVFLECVQDMDHENMFWYRQDPGLGLRLIYFSYDVKMKEKGDIPEGYSVSREKKERFSLILESASTNQTSMYLCASTPGGQPQHFGDGTRLSIL.

The genes are TRBV15 and TRBJ1-2; tentatively, D is TRBD1 (5 bases). The germline V and J ends were trimmed by 9 bases and 0 bases, with 11 bases remaining between them. CDR3 length: 13 residues. Germline CDR1 and CDR2: LNHNV and YYDKDF (reference sequence). The CDR3 DNA follows: TGTGCCACGCCGCCGGGGGCTAACTATGGCTACACCTTC. The encoded protein is CATPPGANYGYTF.

The rearrangement uses TRBV7-3 and TRBJ2-7; D might be TRBD1 or TRBD2, each matching 5 bases. The CDR3 covers 14 residues. Looked up from germline, CDR1 is SGHTA and CDR2 is FQGTGA. Trimming removed 3 bases from V and 0 bases from J, with 9 bases in between. DNA for the CDR3: TGTGCCAGCAGCTTCGGGGCAGGCTCCTACGAGCAGTACTTC. It specifies CASSFGAGSYEQYF. The complete variable domain, with remaining parts taken from reference TRBV7-3 and TRBJ2-7, reads GAGVSQTPSNKVTEKGKYVELRCDPISGHTALYWYRQSLGQGPEFLIYFQGTGAADDSGLPNDRFFAVRPEGSVSTLKIQRTERGDSAVYLCASSFGAGSYEQYFGPGTRLTVT.

This clone has more than one count but fewer than ten. The chain couples TRBV11-2 to TRBJ2-4, with D perhaps matching TRBD1 (5 bases). CDR1 is SGHAT and CDR2 is FQNNGV in the germline V gene. The CDR3 consists of 15 residues. Trimming took off 1 base at V and 6 bases at J, with 13 bases between the two ends. The CDR3 nucleotides read TGTGCCAGCAGCTTAGCCGCTGGTGACAGAAACATTCAGTACTTC. Protein: CASSLAAGDRNIQYF.

The chain recombines TRBV6-5 with TRBJ1-4; no clear D gene. Between the trimmed V and J ends, which lost 6 bases and 4 bases, there was a span of 9 bases. The CDR3 spans 13 residues. Germline CDR1 is MNHEY and CDR2 is SVGAGI. The CDR3 DNA follows: TGTGCCAGCAGCCCCCGTGGTAATGAAAAACTGTTTTTT. Translation gives CASSPRGNEKLFF.

This chain uses TRBV4-1 with TRBJ2-2; D unresolved. Germline CDR1 is MGHRA and CDR2 is YSYEKL. Trimming shortened V by 0 bases and J by 6 bases, and 8 bases separated the two germline ends. The CDR3 extends over 14 amino acids. In DNA, the CDR3 is TGCGCCAGCAGCCAAGATATTAGGCCCGGGGAGCTGTTTTTT. As protein: CASSQDIRPGELFF.

V usage is TRBV29-1 and J usage is TRBJ2-7, with 9 bases lining up with TRBD2. CDR1 and CDR2 (germline): SQVTM, ANQGSEA. This CDR3 is built from 16 residues. V lost 6 bases to trimming and J lost 1 base; unmatched junction nucleotides: 13. The CDR3 spells CSVAGLAGPSSYEQYF. Written as DNA, the CDR3 is TGCAGCGTCGCGGGGCTAGCGGGACCTTCGTCCTACGAGCAGTACTTC.